These 31 T cell receptor beta chains share one sample of origin, sequenced in a study of Ad26.COV2.S vaccination and SARS-CoV-2 variants. The repertoire was sequenced with immunoSEQ multiplex PCR; TCRdb's copy has only in-frame clones and lacks some. Of about 87,000 clones listed, 82% are singletons. Source: peripheral blood, taken after recovery from COVID-19. These receptors came from a human donor who had recovered from COVID-19.

The CDR3 nucleotides read TGTGCCAGCAGCGCCACCGGGACCTCCTACGAGCAGTACTTC. Residues: CASSATGTSYEQYF. This chain joins TRBV9 and TRBJ2-7, with D perhaps given as TRBD1 or TRBD2 (5 bases each). This CDR3 has 14 amino acids. The germline CDR1 and CDR2 sequences are SGDLS and YYNGEE. The V gene lost 3 bases and the J gene lost 0 bases, with 10 bases spanning the gap. The whole variable domain, filled in from reference TRBV9 and TRBJ2-7, reads DSGVTQTPKHLITATGQRVTLRCSPRSGDLSVYWYQQSLDQGLQFLIQYYNGEERAKGNILERFSAQQFPDLHSELNLSSLELGDSALYFCASSATGTSYEQYFGPGTRLTVT.

The chain uses TRBV5-1 and TRBJ2-7; 12 nucleotides line up with TRBD2. The V gene end was trimmed by 4 bases and the J gene end by 6 bases; junction bases not matched to a gene: 11. This CDR3 has 16 amino acids. The germline gives CDR1 SGHRS, CDR2 YFSETQ. For the CDR3, the DNA is TGCGCCAGCAGCACGGGGACTAGCGGGCGTTTGATCGAGCAGTACTTC. Protein: CASSTGTSGRLIEQYF.

This chain connects TRBV11-3 to TRBJ2-2, with D possibly matching TRBD1 (7 bases). In germline, CDR1 is SGHNT, CDR2 YENEEA. Trimming pared 5 bases from V and 6 bases from J, leaving 16 bases between. The CDR3 loop spans 15 amino acids. The CDR3 nucleotides read TGTGCCAGCAGCGACCGAACAGGGGAGGCCGGGGAGCTGTTTTTT. This sequence encodes CASSDRTGEAGELFF.

This sequence joins TRBV5-4 and TRBJ1-1, with 8 bases identical to TRBD1. V lost 4 bases and J lost 0; bases outside the gene matches: 8. CDR1 is SGHNT and CDR2 is YYREEE in the germline V gene (reference sequence). This CDR3 is 16 amino acids long. Here the CDR3 DNA reads TGTGCCAGCAGCCCGGCTGGGACAGGAGTGAACACTGAAGCTTTCTTT. As protein: CASSPAGTGVNTEAFF.

The chain recombines TRBV6-1 with TRBJ1-4, with D perhaps matching TRBD1 (5 bases). CDR1 is MNHNS, CDR2 SASEGT, per germline. This CDR3 spans 14 amino acids. The germline V and J ends were trimmed by 3 bases and 7 bases, with 12 bases remaining between them. Here the CDR3 reads CASSEGPEGEKLFF. The CDR3 region has the DNA TGTGCCAGCAGTGAGGGGCCTGAGGGTGAAAAACTGTTTTTT.

V gene TRBV9 combines with J gene TRBJ2-7, with D perhaps matching TRBD2 (6 bases). This CDR3 region has 13 residues. In germline, CDR1 is SGDLS, CDR2 YYNGEE. Trimming shortened V by 1 base and J by 7 bases, and 12 bases separated the two germline ends. CDR3 bases: TGTGCCAGCAGCGTACAACCGGCGGGGGAGCAGTACTTC. Translating gives CASSVQPAGEQYF. Filled out from reference TRBV9 and TRBJ2-7, the complete variable domain reads DSGVTQTPKHLITATGQRVTLRCSPRSGDLSVYWYQQSLDQGLQFLIQYYNGEERAKGNILERFSAQQFPDLHSELNLSSLELGDSALYFCASSVQPAGEQYFGPGTRLTVT.

The chain is built from TRBV29-1 and TRBJ1-5; tentative D call: TRBD1 (5 bases). Germline V lookup: CDR1 SQVTM, CDR2 ANQGSEA. The CDR3 covers 13 residues. Trimming took 6 bases from V and 6 from J, leaving 15 bases between them. The CDR3 nucleotides are TGCAGCGTCGCAACAGGTTTCACTCAGCCCCAGCATTTT. This encodes CSVATGFTQPQHF.

This sequence joins TRBV11-3 and TRBJ2-5, with 13 bases identical to TRBD2. Trimming took 5 bases from V and 5 from J; bases not matched to a gene: 8. Germline values: CDR1 SGHNT, CDR2 YENEEA. The CDR3 spans 16 residues. The CDR3 protein is CASSPRTSGGRETQYF. In DNA, the CDR3 is TGTGCCAGCAGCCCGCGGACTAGCGGGGGCAGGGAGACCCAGTACTTC.

The rearrangement uses TRBV12-5 and TRBJ1-1; D is uncertain. This CDR3 comprises 13 residues. V shed 1 base and J shed 1 base, with 4 bases lying between them. The germline V gene encodes CDR1 LGHNT and CDR2 FRNRAP. The CDR3 loop reads CASGLEWNTEAFF. The CDR3, as DNA: TGTGCTAGTGGTTTGGAATGGAACACTGAAGCTTTCTTT.

This clone was counted between two and nine times. The J gene is TRBJ1-5, the V gene TRBV27; maybe TRBD1 (5 bases). The CDR3 extends over 14 amino acids. Germline CDR1 is MNHEY and CDR2 is SMNVEV (reference sequence). V lost 0 bases and J lost 5, with 8 bases in between. Written as DNA, the CDR3 is TGTGCCAGCAGTTTATCAGGGACCCATCAGCCCCAGCATTTT. Translated: CASSLSGTHQPQHF.

This chain joins TRBV7-3 and TRBJ2-1, with 9 bases fitting TRBD2. After removal of 0 bases from V and 5 bases from J, the junction contained 11 bases not matched to a gene. CDR1 is SGHTA, CDR2 FQGTGA, per germline. The CDR3 consists of 18 residues. The CDR3 DNA sequence: TGTGCCAGCAGCTTAACGGCTACAGGGGCGGGAGGGGACAATGAGCAGTTCTTC. This encodes CASSLTATGAGGDNEQFF.

In this sample, this clone turned up many times. The chain has TRBV3-1 (or the pseudogene TRBV3-2) and TRBJ2-2; TRBD2 might be the D (5 bases). The germline V gene encodes CDR1 LGHDT and CDR2 YNNKEL (reference sequence). Trimming pared 3 bases from V and 0 bases from J, leaving 11 bases between. There are 16 residues in the CDR3. The CDR3 loop is CASSQWRRSNTGELFF. CDR3 DNA: TGTGCCAGCAGCCAGTGGAGGAGGTCGAACACCGGGGAGCTGTTTTTT.

The CDR3 here is CASRDYSGSRGTQYF. The CDR3 DNA follows: TGTGCCAGCAGGGACTATAGCGGGAGTAGGGGGACCCAGTACTTC. This sequence joins TRBV7-2 and TRBJ2-5, with 9 positions matching TRBD2. Germline V CDR1 and CDR2: SGHTA, FQGNSA. V shed 6 bases, J shed 7 bases, and the junction held 12 bases outside the gene matches. CDR3 length: 15 residues.

V is TRBV27 and J is TRBJ2-7; possibly TRBD2 for D (6 bases). Trimming removed 2 bases at V and 2 bases at J, with 10 bases between. The CDR3 spans 14 residues. Germline lookup yields CDR1 MNHEY and CDR2 SMNVEV (reference sequence). In nucleotides, the CDR3 is TGTGCCAGCAGTTTAAATAGCGGAGCCTACGAGCAGTACTTC. This translates into CASSLNSGAYEQYF.

This clone occurred once. This rearrangement joins TRBV5-4 to TRBJ1-2; D perhaps matches TRBD1 (5 bases). Germline V gene lookup returns CDR1 SGHNT and CDR2 YYREEE (reference sequence). Trimming left V 6 bases short and J 5 bases short, with 20 bases between. This CDR3 region has 15 residues. The CDR3 DNA follows: TGTGCCAGCACGCCACATGGGGACCTAACTTATGGCTACACCTTC. It specifies CASTPHGDLTYGYTF.

The chain has TRBV11-2 and TRBJ2-7, with 7 bases lining up with TRBD1. This CDR3 spans 14 amino acids. Germline trimming cut 5 bases from V and 6 bases from J; bases unmatched to any gene: 10. The germline V gene encodes CDR1 SGHAT and CDR2 FQNNGV. Here the CDR3 reads CASSEGLQGSEQYF. The CDR3 coding sequence is TGTGCCAGCAGCGAGGGGCTACAGGGGAGCGAGCAGTACTTC. Using reference TRBV11-2 and TRBJ2-7 for the parts outside the CDR3, the full variable domain is EAGVAQSPRYKIIEKRQSVAFWCNPISGHATLYWYQQILGQGPKLLIQFQNNGVVDDSQLPKDRFSAERLKGVDSTLKIQPAKLEDSAVYLCASSEGLQGSEQYFGPGTRLTVT.

In DNA form, the CDR3 reads TGCAGCGTTGACTCTCGGGGGGCCAACACTGAAGCTTTCTTT. Its protein product is CSVDSRGANTEAFF. The chain uses TRBV29-1 and TRBJ1-1, with TRBD1 as a possible D gene (6 bases). The germline V and J ends were trimmed by 3 bases and 2 bases, with 13 bases remaining between them. The CDR3 is 14 residues long. Germline V gene lookup returns CDR1 SQVTM and CDR2 ANQGSEA.

The J gene is TRBJ2-7, the V gene TRBV7-2; D may match TRBD1 or TRBD2 (5 bases each). CDR1 SGHTA and CDR2 FQGNSA come from the germline V gene. V lost 5 bases to trimming and J lost 2 bases, with 13 bases between them. This CDR3 has 14 residues. CDR3 protein: CASSPPWGTYEQYF. DNA for the CDR3: TGTGCCAGCAGCCCCCCATGGGGGACCTACGAGCAGTACTTC. Based on the CDR3 plus reference TRBV7-2 and TRBJ2-7, the full variable domain is GAGVSQSPSNKVTEKGKDVELRCDPISGHTALYWYRQSLGQGLEFLIYFQGNSAPDKSGLPSDRFSAERTGGSVSTLTIQRTQQEDSAVYLCASSPPWGTYEQYFGPGTRLTVT.

The chain links TRBV11-3 to TRBJ2-3, with TRBD2 identical over 8 bases. Per germline, CDR1 SGHNT and CDR2 YENEEA. Germline trimming cut 5 bases from V and 3 bases from J; bases unmatched to any gene: 7. There are 15 residues in the CDR3. This CDR3 reads CASSQAGVRTDTQYF. In DNA form, the CDR3 reads TGTGCCAGCAGCCAAGCGGGAGTGAGGACAGATACGCAGTATTTT.

The chain links TRBV29-1 to TRBJ2-5, with 8 bases matching TRBD1. This CDR3 region has 13 residues. V gave up 3 bases and J gave up 5 bases; unmatched junction bases: 5. CDR1 and CDR2 (germline): SQVTM, ANQGSEA. The CDR3 here is CSVEGTGRETQYF. In nucleotides, the CDR3 is TGCAGCGTTGAGGGGACAGGACGCGAGACCCAGTACTTC.

This clone was seen more than once but under ten times. The gene calls are TRBV2 and TRBJ1-1; D is unclear. With 5 bases removed from V and 4 bases from J, the gap between germline ends came to 5 bases. The CDR3 runs 11 residues. CDR1 SNHLY and CDR2 FYNNEI come from the germline V gene. CDR3 in amino acids: CASSLSTEAFF. DNA of the CDR3: TGTGCCAGCAGTTTGTCCACTGAAGCTTTCTTT.

This clone showed up just a few times. The chain combines TRBV7-9 with TRBJ1-1; possibly TRBD1 for D (6 bases). Germline CDR1 reads SEHNR; CDR2 reads FQNEAQ (reference sequence). Trimming pared 5 bases from V and 1 base from J, leaving 17 bases between. The CDR3 has 16 residues. For the CDR3, the DNA is TGTGCCAGCAGCCGTCACAGGGCGCAGGGGAACACTGAAGCTTTCTTT. Protein product: CASSRHRAQGNTEAFF.

The chain's CDR3 is CASSQDTGVSYGYTF. For the CDR3, the DNA is TGCGCCAGCAGCCAAGATACAGGGGTCTCCTATGGCTACACCTTC. The genes are TRBV4-1 and TRBJ1-2, with TRBD1 matching 7 bases. V was pared by 0 bases and J by 4 bases, with 5 bases of the junction left unmatched. CDR3 size: 15 residues. Germline V gene lookup returns CDR1 MGHRA and CDR2 YSYEKL.

The chain has TRBV11-3 and TRBJ2-1, with 10 bases lining up with TRBD2. Germline-derived CDR1 and CDR2 are SGHNT and YENEEA. The CDR3 has 17 amino acids. Trimming cost V 1 base and J 4 bases; bases outside gene matches: 7. The CDR3 protein is CASSLVGAGGPYNEQFF. For the CDR3, the DNA is TGTGCCAGCAGCTTAGTGGGAGCGGGAGGGCCTTACAATGAGCAGTTCTTC.

This clone was seen only a few times. The rearrangement uses TRBV6-1 and TRBJ2-7; D ambiguous. Germline V gives CDR1 MNHNS, CDR2 SASEGT. Deletions cut 3 bases from V and 3 bases from J, with 6 bases between. The CDR3 contains 12 residues. The DNA of the CDR3 is TGTGCCAGCAGTGACATGAACTACGAGCAGTACTTC. Encoded protein: CASSDMNYEQYF.

This clone showed up many times. The rearrangement uses TRBV5-1 and TRBJ2-2; D is undetermined. Germline-derived CDR1 and CDR2 are SGHRS and YFSETQ. The V end was cut by 1 base, the J end by 6 bases, with 10 bases between. The CDR3 sequence is 14 residues long. In DNA, the CDR3 is TGCGCCAGCAGCTTGTTACACAACGCCGGGGAGCTGTTTTTT. This encodes CASSLLHNAGELFF.

The rearrangement links TRBV7-9 to TRBJ1-2; D possibly corresponds to TRBD1 (6 bases). Germline V gene lookup returns CDR1 SEHNR and CDR2 FQNEAQ (reference sequence). V was pared by 5 bases and J by 4 bases, with 11 bases between. The CDR3 runs to 13 residues. This CDR3 reads CASSRQDLYGYTF. The CDR3 nucleotides are TGTGCCAGCAGCCGACAGGACCTCTATGGCTACACCTTC.

CDR3 in DNA: TGTGCCAGTTCGGACAGGCCGAACACTGAAGCTTTCTTT. It is translated as CASSDRPNTEAFF. The V call is TRBV19, the J call TRBJ1-1; 7 bases are shared with TRBD1. Looked up from germline, CDR1 is LNHDA and CDR2 is SQIVND (reference sequence). The CDR3 totals 13 residues. Trimming at V came to 8 bases and at J to 1 base, leaving 4 bases not matched to a gene.

The chain joins TRBV5-8 to TRBJ2-1; D is uncertain. The CDR3 runs 13 residues. V was pared by 0 bases and J by 5 bases, with 6 bases between. Per the germline V gene, CDR1 is SGHTS and CDR2 is YDEGEE. CDR3 protein: CASSLDSHNEQFF. The CDR3, as DNA: TGTGCCAGCAGCTTGGACAGCCACAATGAGCAGTTCTTC. Full variable domain (outside the CDR3, taken from reference TRBV5-8 and TRBJ2-1): EAGVTQSPTHLIKTRGQQATLRCSPISGHTSVYWYQQALGLGLQFLLWYDEGEERNRGNFPPRFSGRQFPNYSSELNVNALELEDSALYLCASSLDSHNEQFFGPGTRLTVL.

The chain carries TRBV28 and TRBJ2-7; D is uncertain. This CDR3 region has 15 residues. CDR1 and CDR2 from the germline V gene are MDHEN and SYDVKM. V was shortened by 5 bases and J by 0 bases, with 14 bases between the two germline ends. CDR3 DNA: TGTGCCAGCAGTCTTACGACTGAAAGCTCCTACGAGCAGTACTTC. It translates to CASSLTTESSYEQYF.

This sequence joins TRBV11-3 and TRBJ2-7; TRBD2 might be the D (5 bases). This CDR3 is 15 amino acids long. CDR1 is SGHNT and CDR2 is YENEEA in the germline V gene. V dropped 5 bases and J dropped 0 bases, with 14 bases sitting between them. The CDR3 is CASSGTGVYSYEQYF. The CDR3 nucleotides read TGTGCCAGCAGCGGAACCGGGGTTTACTCCTACGAGCAGTACTTC. The full variable domain, its missing parts supplied by reference TRBV11-3 and TRBJ2-7, is EAGVVQSPRYKIIEKKQPVAFWCNPISGHNTLYWYLQNLGQGPELLIRYENEEAVDDSQLPKDRFSAERLKGVDSTLKIQPAELGDSAVYLCASSGTGVYSYEQYFGPGTRLTVT.